One and the same sample provided the 5 T cell receptor beta chains below, sequenced in a study of regulatory T cells in long-lasting Graves disease. The time point was: newly diagnosed GD, antithyroid drugs for less than 3 months. PBMCs were the source of the RNA used for TCR sequencing. The TCR beta library used iRepertoire HTBI primers with Arm-PCR amplification of CDR3. Each CDR3 protein gets one entry after TCRdb re-called the multiplex PCR reads with MiXCR. The table lists roughly 420,000 distinct CDR3 sequences, less than 15% of them singletons. This same sample was also part of a study on T cells in Graves' hyperthyroidism and ophthalmopathy.

The input for sequencing was peripheral blood mononuclear cells (PBMCs), taken at new diagnosis, from a patient treated with antithyroid drugs. These receptors were taken from a woman in her 50s with Graves disease.

V gene TRBV5-4 combines with J gene TRBJ2-2, with D possibly being TRBD1 (6 bases). V lost 4 bases, J lost 2 bases, and 18 bases lay in between. There are 17 residues in the CDR3. Germline V gene lookup returns CDR1 SGHNT and CDR2 YYREEE (reference sequence). Here the CDR3 DNA reads TGTGCCAGCAGCCCGAAAAATACAGGGACCAACACCGGGGAGCTGTTTTTT. Translated, it gives CASSPKNTGTNTGELFF.

This clonotype was recorded many times. J is TRBJ2-3 and V is TRBV28, with D possibly matching TRBD2 (5 bases). Germline loops: CDR1 MDHEN, CDR2 SYDVKM. The CDR3 is made up of 15 amino acids. The V gene lost 3 bases and the J gene lost 1 base, with 11 bases spanning the gap. The CDR3 region has the DNA TGTGCCAGCAGTTTTGATGCGGAGGGCACAGATACGCAGTATTTT. It yields the protein CASSFDAEGTDTQYF.

Of note for this clonotype: It may be a read error: a sequence one base away is much more abundant. The CDR3 ends on some other residue instead of the conserved phenylalanine or tryptophan, so this is likely a read error. The J gene is TRBJ2-2, the V gene TRBV2; 8 bases map to TRBD2. Unmatched junction bases numbered 12, after V lost 5 bases and J lost 7 bases. The CDR3 length is 16 residues. Per the germline V gene, CDR1 is SNHLY and CDR2 is FYNNEI. CDR3 bases: TGTGCCAGCAGTTTACGCGGGAGGCCTGTCGGCGGGGAGCTGTTTTTA. Translating gives CASSLRGRPVGGELFL.

Ten or more counts support this clonotype. The chain combines TRBV14 with TRBJ1-4, with a possible D match to TRBD1 (5 bases). Trimming removed 1 base from V and 3 bases from J, with 12 bases in between. This CDR3 has 16 residues. The germline CDR1 and CDR2 sequences are SGHDN and FVKESK. CDR3 in DNA: TGTGCCAGCAGCCAAGGCAAACTGGGGGCTAATGAAAAACTGTTTTTT. Amino acids: CASSQGKLGANEKLFF.

The V call is TRBV24-1, the J call TRBJ2-1; 7 bases line up with TRBD2. CDR3 length: 13 amino acids. Losses at the gene ends were 7 bases for V and 6 bases for J; bases not matched to a gene: 5. The germline V gene encodes CDR1 KGHDR and CDR2 SFDVKD. Written as DNA, the CDR3 is TGTGCCACCAGCATTGCGGGAGCCAATGAGCAGTTCTTC. Translating it yields CATSIAGANEQFF.